This entry features one T cell receptor (beta chain) sequence. Its antigen is as yet unknown. This record comes from a study of cytomegalovirus exposure and HLA in healthy donors. As for the study in general: A subsequent analysis reported that the 95 to 150 validation repertoires were produced on the same platform that had also been used for the roughly 670 first-cohort repertoires. Broader study findings: The finding came from a later analysis; first-cohort TCR clusters tended to co-occur in the 130 or so validation repertoires. While the bulk of TCR sequences proved rare, some public TCRs turned up in many donors.

TCRdb's table, derived via immunoSEQ multiplex PCR, lists solely in-frame clones and lacks some. The sample lists under 150,000 clones, roughly 90% occurring once. An approximately 120-subject validation cohort, separate from the 666-subject first cohort, supplied the donors. This CDR3 is 16 amino acids long. The V and J ends lost 3 bases and 0 bases respectively, with 14 bases between them. Germline V CDR1 and CDR2: KGHSH, LQKENI. This sequence was found in a woman under 30 in good health and CMV-seronegative. Sequencing was carried out using PBMCs. The chain employs TRBV18 and TRBJ1-2; D unclear. Written as DNA, the CDR3 is TGTGCCAGCTCACCTTCTGGAGGGCCTACTAACTATGGCTACACCTTC. Amino acids: CASSPSGGPTNYGYTF.